These T cell receptor beta chains were read from a single sample in a study of OX40 agonist ivuxolimab in advanced cancers. Profiled with immunoSEQ multiplex PCR; TCRdb holds only in-frame clones, not every one. This table holds 65,000 to 70,000 clones, around four fifths found once. This specimen consisted of CD4+ or CD8+ T cells sorted from blood, obtained in a trial of the OX40 agonist ivuxolimab. Receptors originate from an adult with an advanced solid tumor such as melanoma, head and neck, liver or kidney cancer. Each CDR3 is given with its conserved first and last residue. A D gene is named only where the DNA matches it firmly. Size is omitted from some rows. Given values are once, few, many or a class for expanded clones.

-	TRBJ1-1	-	TRBV11-2	TGTGCCAGCAGCCCCCGGCAGGATAACACTGAAGCTTTCTTT	CASSPRQDNTEAFF
-	TRBJ1-2	-	TRBV19	TGTGCCAGTAGTCGTTTGTTCGACTATGGCTACACCTTC	CASSRLFDYGYTF
-	TRBJ1-2	-	TRBV2	TGTGCCAGCAGTGAAGGGCAGGCTAACTATGGCTACACCTTC	CASSEGQANYGYTF
-	TRBJ2-5	-	TRBV7-9	TGTGCCAGCAGCTTAGCCCGGTTCGACAGGGAGGGGGGCCAAGAGACCCAGTACTTC	CASSLARFDREGGQETQYF
-	TRBJ2-3	-	TRBV5-1	TGCGCCAGCAGCATCTCTGGCGGGGCTAGCACAGATACGCAGTATTTT	CASSISGGASTDTQYF
-	TRBJ1-5	-	TRBV6-6	TGTGCCAGCAGGAGGACAGTAAATCAGCCCCAGCATTTT	CASRRTVNQPQHF
TRBD2	TRBJ2-3	-	TRBV7-3	TGTGCCAGCAGCTTAATCGGTAGCGGGGCCAAACGCACAGATACGCAGTATTTT	CASSLIGSGAKRTDTQYF
-	TRBJ2-1	-	TRBV28	TGTGCCAGCAGTGAAACAATCAGCTCCTACAATGAGCAGTTCTTC	CASSETISSYNEQFF
-	TRBJ1-6	few	TRBV27	TGTGCCAGCAGTTTTGGGCAGTCGTATTCACCCCTCCACTTT	CASSFGQSYSPLHF
-	TRBJ2-1	-	TRBV6-6	TGTGCCAGCAGTCCGACCGGGTCTAACAATGAGCAGTTCTTC	CASSPTGSNNEQFF
-	TRBJ2-3	-	TRBV7-9	TGTGCCAGCAGCTTAAGCACAGCTCCTAGCACAGATACGCAGTATTTT	CASSLSTAPSTDTQYF
-	TRBJ2-3	-	TRBV5-4	TGTGCCAGCAGCTTGGCTCAACTTTCTAGCACAGATACGCAGTATTTT	CASSLAQLSSTDTQYF
TRBD1	TRBJ2-4	once	TRBV19	TGTGCCAGTGGTTTCAAACAGGGGGCTGCCAAAAACATTCAGTACTTC	CASGFKQGAAKNIQYF
TRBD2	TRBJ2-1	-	TRBV10-1	TGCGCCAGCATCCGACTAGCGGGAGAAGGTGAGCAGTTCTTC	CASIRLAGEGEQFF
-	TRBJ2-5	-	TRBV4-1	TGCGCCAGCAGCCGACAGGAATACCAAGAGACCCAGTACTTC	CASSRQEYQETQYF
TRBD2	TRBJ2-7	-	TRBV7-8	TGTGCCAGCAGCCTTAGCGGGAGGTACGAGCAGTACTTC	CASSLSGRYEQYF
-	TRBJ1-2	once	TRBV30	TGTGCCTGGAGTCTTAACTTGGACACCAGAACCTATGGCTACACCTTC	CAWSLNLDTRTYGYTF
-	TRBJ2-2	-	TRBV9	TGTGCCAGCAGCACAGGGGGGGCACCGAACACCGGGGAGCTGTTTTTT	CASSTGGAPNTGELFF
-	TRBJ1-1	-	TRBV30	TGTGCCTCCCAGGGAAGGGCTGAAGCTTTCTTT	CASQGRAEAFF
TRBD1	TRBJ1-2	once	TRBV7-2	TGTGCCAGCAGCCGCGGACGTCGGACAGGGGGCGCGCAGGATGGCTACACCTTC	CASSRGRRTGGAQDGYTF
-	TRBJ1-2	-	TRBV7-8	TGTGCCAGCAGCCCCAGCAGGGCAAGCTATGGCTACACCTTC	CASSPSRASYGYTF
-	TRBJ2-6	-	TRBV29-1	TGCAGCGTTTATGGGGACTCTGGGGCCAACGTCCTGACTTTC	CSVYGDSGANVLTF
-	TRBJ2-5	-	TRBV6-6	TGTGCCAGCACAAATCGCCAGGGAAATGGCGAGACCCAGTACTTC	CASTNRQGNGETQYF
TRBD1	TRBJ1-2	-	TRBV19	TGTGCCAGTAGTATAGATCTGGCAGGGGGTGGCTACACCTTC	CASSIDLAGGGYTF
TRBD2	TRBJ2-3	-	TRBV9	TGTGCCAGCAGCGTAAGTAGCGGGGCGTCAGATACGCAGTATTTT	CASSVSSGASDTQYF
-	TRBJ2-7	-	TRBV5-1	TGCGCCAGCAGCTTGCAGGTCTCGTCCTACGAGCAGTACTTC	CASSLQVSSYEQYF
-	TRBJ1-5	once	TRBV2	TGTGCCAGCAGTGAATGGGGTAATCAGCCCCAGCATTTT	CASSEWGNQPQHF
-	TRBJ1-5	-	TRBV7-9	TGTGCCAGCAGCTATGGGGGTGGGGTAAAGGGCAATCAGCCCCAGCATTTT	CASSYGGGVKGNQPQHF
-	TRBJ1-6	-	TRBV7-3	TGTGCCAGCAGCTTAACGCAGGCCTATAATTCACCCCTCCACTTT	CASSLTQAYNSPLHF
TRBD2	TRBJ2-7	-	TRBV27	TGTGCCAGCAGTTCCGCGGGTAGCGGGAGGTATGAGTACTTC	CASSSAGSGRYEYF
TRBD1	TRBJ1-5	-	TRBV25-1	TGTGCCAGCAGCGGGCGGGACAGCTATCAGCCCCAGCATTTT	CASSGRDSYQPQHF
TRBD1	TRBJ2-5	-	TRBV7-2	TGTGCCAGCAGCTCCCCACAGGGGGAGACCCAGTACTTC	CASSSPQGETQYF
-	TRBJ1-2	-	TRBV27	TGTGCCAGACTAATTATAGGAGACGGATCCCACTATGGCTACACCTTC	CARLIIGDGSHYGYTF
-	TRBJ2-1	-	TRBV5-8	TGTGCCAGCAGCTTGGACAGGGTTAATGAGCAGTTCTTC	CASSLDRVNEQFF
-	TRBJ2-5	-	TRBV9	TGTGCCAGCAGCGTAGGATGGGACGACACCCAGTACTTC	CASSVGWDDTQYF
TRBD1	TRBJ1-5	-	TRBV18	TGTGCCAGCTCACCGCAGGGGGCAGGGGGCACTCAGCCCCAGCATTTT	CASSPQGAGGTQPQHF
TRBD2	TRBJ2-1	-	TRBV9	TGTGCCAGCAGCGTAGAGGTACTAGCGGACGAGCAGTTCTTC	CASSVEVLADEQFF
-	TRBJ1-4	once	TRBV5-4	TGTGCCAGCAGCGAACAGAGAAATGAAAAACTGTTTTTT	CASSEQRNEKLFF
TRBD2	TRBJ2-5	-	TRBV19	TGTGCCAGTAGTATCCGTTCCCCCCGACTAGCGGGGGGGCGGGGTAAAGAGACCCAGTACTTC	CASSIRSPRLAGGRGKETQYF
-	TRBJ2-3	-	TRBV30	TGTGCCTGGAGTGTTATTTCAGCCACAGATACGCAGTATTTT	CAWSVISATDTQYF
-	TRBJ2-1	-	TRBV9	TGTGCCAGCAGCGCTTCCCCGAACCCCTACAATGAGCAGTTCTTC	CASSASPNPYNEQFF
-	TRBJ2-2	few	TRBV28	TGTGCCAGCAGGAGTTTCACCGGGGAGCTGTTTTTT	CASRSFTGELFF
-	TRBJ1-6	-	TRBV7-9	TGTGCCAGCGGCCCCAACAGTAATTCACCCCTCCACTTT	CASGPNSNSPLHF
TRBD2	TRBJ2-2	once	TRBV4-2	TGTGCCAGCAGCCAAGCCATAGCGGGGGGGCGGACCGGGGAGCTGTTTTTT	CASSQAIAGGRTGELFF
-	TRBJ1-6	-	TRBV25-1	TGTGCCAGCAGTGACAGGGATAATTCACCCCTCCACTTT	CASSDRDNSPLHF
-	TRBJ1-3	-	TRBV6-7	TGTGCCAGCAGTTACACTTGCCCGGCCTCTGGAAACACCATATATTTT	CASSYTCPASGNTIYF
-	TRBJ1-2	once	TRBV9	TGTGCCAGCAGCGTGGGGGGGAGCTATGGCTACACCTTC	CASSVGGSYGYTF
TRBD2	TRBJ2-3	-	TRBV10-1	TGCGCCAGCAGTGAACCGGGACTAGCGGCAGGTACGCAGTATTTT	CASSEPGLAAGTQYF
TRBD2	TRBJ2-3	once	TRBV5-4	TGTGCCAGCAGTCTAGCGGGAGGGCCCGGAGATACGCAGTATTTT	CASSLAGGPGDTQYF
TRBD1	TRBJ2-7	-	TRBV27	TGTGCCAGCAGGGCACCCGGGACAGGGGCCCACGAGCAGTACTTC	CASRAPGTGAHEQYF
-	TRBJ1-4	-	TRBV6-5	TGTGCCAGCACCCCTTCCCTTAGGACCGAAAAACTGTTTTTT	CASTPSLRTEKLFF
-	TRBJ2-5	-	TRBV19	TGTGCCAGTAGTATAGATGGGGGTCGCCGGTACTTC	CASSIDGGRRYF
-	TRBJ2-2	-	TRBV5-6	TGTGCCAGCAGCTTCCGAGACGGGGAGCTGTTTTTT	CASSFRDGELFF